This TCR beta chain was recorded in a study of OX40 agonist ivuxolimab in advanced cancers. Produced via immunoSEQ multiplex PCR; TCRdb's table is partial and in-frame only. The repertoire has 20,000 to 30,000 clones, about 88% of them found once; the top ten carry 30% to 35%. As concerns this clone: What it binds is not known.

CDR3 length equals 15 residues. Germline trimming cut 2 bases from V and 2 bases from J; bases unmatched to any gene: 6. The V gene's germline CDR1 is SGHTA and CDR2 FQGNSA. Study results and limitations: Expansion of clones was among the lowest in partial responders at 0.1-3.0 mg/kg. At 0.1 to 3.0 mg/kg and by week 6, clonal expansion occurred in CD4+ and CD8+ blood T cells.

The sample in question was CD4+ or CD8+ T cells sorted from blood, obtained in a trial of the OX40 agonist ivuxolimab. The receptor was isolated from an adult with an advanced solid tumor such as melanoma, head and neck, liver or kidney cancer. The chain employs TRBV7-2 and TRBJ2-7, with 7 bases identical to TRBD2. CDR3 loop: CASSLPGGYPYEQYF. DNA for the CDR3: TGTGCCAGCAGCTTACCGGGGGGTTACCCCTACGAGCAGTACTTC.